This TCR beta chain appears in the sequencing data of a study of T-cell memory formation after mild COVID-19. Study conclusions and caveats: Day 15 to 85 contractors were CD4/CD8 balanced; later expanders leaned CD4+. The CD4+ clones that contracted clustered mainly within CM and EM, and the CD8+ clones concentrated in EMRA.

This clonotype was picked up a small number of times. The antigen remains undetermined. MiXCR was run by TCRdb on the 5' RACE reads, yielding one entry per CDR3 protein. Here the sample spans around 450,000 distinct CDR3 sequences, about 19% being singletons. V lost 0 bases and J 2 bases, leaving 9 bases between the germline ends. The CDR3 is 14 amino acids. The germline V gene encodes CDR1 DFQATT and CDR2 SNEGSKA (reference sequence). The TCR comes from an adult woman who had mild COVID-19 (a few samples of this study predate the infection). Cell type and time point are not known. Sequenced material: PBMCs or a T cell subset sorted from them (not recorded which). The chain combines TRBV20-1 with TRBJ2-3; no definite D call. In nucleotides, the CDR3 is TGCAGTGCTAGAGACGGCGGTATCACAGATACGCAGTATTTT. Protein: CSARDGGITDTQYF.